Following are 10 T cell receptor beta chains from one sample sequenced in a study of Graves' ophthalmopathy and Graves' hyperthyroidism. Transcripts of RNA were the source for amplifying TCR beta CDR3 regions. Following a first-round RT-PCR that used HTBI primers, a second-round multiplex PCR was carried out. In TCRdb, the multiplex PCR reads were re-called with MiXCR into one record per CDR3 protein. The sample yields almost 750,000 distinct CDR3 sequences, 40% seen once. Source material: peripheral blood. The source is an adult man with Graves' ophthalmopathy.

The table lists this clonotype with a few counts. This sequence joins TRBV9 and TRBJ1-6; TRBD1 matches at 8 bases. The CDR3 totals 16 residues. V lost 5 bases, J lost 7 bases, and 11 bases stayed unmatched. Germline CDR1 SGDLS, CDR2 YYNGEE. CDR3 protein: CASRPLRGQGNSPLHF. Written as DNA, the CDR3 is TGTGCCAGCAGGCCCCTCAGGGGGCAAGGGAATTCACCCCTCCACTTT.

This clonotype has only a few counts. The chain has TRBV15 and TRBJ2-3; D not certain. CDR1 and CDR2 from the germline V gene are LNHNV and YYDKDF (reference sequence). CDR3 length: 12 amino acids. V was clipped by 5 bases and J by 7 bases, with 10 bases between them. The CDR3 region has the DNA TGTGCCACCAGCGTCGGCCCGAATACGCAGTATTTT. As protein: CATSVGPNTQYF.

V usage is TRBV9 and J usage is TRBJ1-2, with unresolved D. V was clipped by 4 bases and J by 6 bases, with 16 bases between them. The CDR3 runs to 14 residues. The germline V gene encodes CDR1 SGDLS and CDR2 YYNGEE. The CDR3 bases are TGTGCCAGCAGCCAAGGACCCGGACGTGATGGCTACACCTTC. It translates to CASSQGPGRDGYTF.

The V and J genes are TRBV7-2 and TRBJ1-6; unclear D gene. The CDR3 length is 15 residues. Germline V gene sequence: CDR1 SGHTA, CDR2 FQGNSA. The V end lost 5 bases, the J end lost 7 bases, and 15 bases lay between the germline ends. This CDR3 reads CASSQYETANSPLHF. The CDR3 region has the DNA TGTGCCAGCAGCCAATACGAAACAGCCAATTCACCCCTCCACTTT.

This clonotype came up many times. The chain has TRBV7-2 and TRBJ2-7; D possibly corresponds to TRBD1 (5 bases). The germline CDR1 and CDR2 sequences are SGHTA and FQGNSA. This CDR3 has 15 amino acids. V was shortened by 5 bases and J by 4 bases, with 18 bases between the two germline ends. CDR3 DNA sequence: TGTGCCAGCAGCCCAGGATACGGACAAGCATACGAGCAGTACTTC. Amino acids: CASSPGYGQAYEQYF. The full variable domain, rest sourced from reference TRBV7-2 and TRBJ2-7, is GAGVSQSPSNKVTEKGKDVELRCDPISGHTALYWYRQSLGQGLEFLIYFQGNSAPDKSGLPSDRFSAERTGGSVSTLTIQRTQQEDSAVYLCASSPGYGQAYEQYFGPGTRLTVT.

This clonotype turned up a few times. As DNA, the CDR3 is TGTGCCAGCAGCTTAGGACGAATCGAGCAGTACTTC. Amino acids: CASSLGRIEQYF. V gene TRBV11-2 combines with J gene TRBJ2-7; D gene uncertain. The ends were cut back, 1 base at V and 6 bases at J, with 7 bases in the middle. The V gene's germline CDR1 is SGHAT and CDR2 FQNNGV. The CDR3 has 12 amino acids.

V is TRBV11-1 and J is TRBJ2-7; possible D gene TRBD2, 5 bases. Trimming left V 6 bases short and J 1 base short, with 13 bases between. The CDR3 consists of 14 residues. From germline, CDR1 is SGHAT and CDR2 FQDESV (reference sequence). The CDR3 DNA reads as TGTGCCAGCAGTTACTCGAGGGAGTCCTACGAGCAGTACTTC. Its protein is CASSYSRESYEQYF.

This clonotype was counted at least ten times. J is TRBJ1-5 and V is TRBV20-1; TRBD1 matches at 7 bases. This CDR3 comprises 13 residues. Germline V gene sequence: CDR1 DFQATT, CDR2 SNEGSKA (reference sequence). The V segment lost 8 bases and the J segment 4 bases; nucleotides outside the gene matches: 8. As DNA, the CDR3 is TGCAGTCTTGGGGAGGGGGCGAATCAGCCCCAGCATTTT. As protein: CSLGEGANQPQHF.

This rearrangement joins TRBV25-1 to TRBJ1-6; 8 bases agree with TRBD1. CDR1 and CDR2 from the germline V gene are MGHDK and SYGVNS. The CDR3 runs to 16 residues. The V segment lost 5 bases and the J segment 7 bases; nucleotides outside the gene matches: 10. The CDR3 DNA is TGTGCCAGCAGTATAAGGGACAGGCCGATGAATTCACCCCTCCACTTT. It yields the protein CASSIRDRPMNSPLHF.

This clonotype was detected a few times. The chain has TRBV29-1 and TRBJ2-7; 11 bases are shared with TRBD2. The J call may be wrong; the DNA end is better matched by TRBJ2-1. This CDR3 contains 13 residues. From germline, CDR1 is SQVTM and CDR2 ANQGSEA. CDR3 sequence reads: CSVASGGLHEQFF. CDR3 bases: TGCAGCGTCGCTAGCGGGGGGCTGCATGAGCAGTTCTTC.